The clone carrying this TCR beta chain was found many times. Its antigen is currently unknown. The entry originates in a study of identical twins. The study, taken as a whole, reports: Cord blood beta clonotypes that were abundant carried fewer insertions, and memory repertoires showed no such trend. Diverse VJ usage suggested most zero-insertion clonotypes were not invariant T cells.

Germline CDR1 is LGHDT and CDR2 is YNNKEL (reference sequence). This CDR3 is built from 13 residues. Trimming stripped 0 bases from V and 2 bases from J, with 5 bases between. TCRdb processed the 5' RACE reads anew with MiXCR; each CDR3 protein has one entry. The data contain under 350,000 distinct CDR3 sequences, roughly 9% of them singletons. Separately, the same data were catalogued under a study of yellow fever vaccine responses in identical twins.

Sequenced material: CD8+ T cells sorted from blood. This chain joins TRBV3-1 and TRBJ2-7; D is tentatively TRBD1 or TRBD2 (5 bases each). The clonotype was recovered from a young woman in good health. The chain's CDR3 is CASSQEGAYEQYF. The CDR3 coding sequence is TGTGCCAGCAGCCAAGAGGGGGCCTACGAGCAGTACTTC.